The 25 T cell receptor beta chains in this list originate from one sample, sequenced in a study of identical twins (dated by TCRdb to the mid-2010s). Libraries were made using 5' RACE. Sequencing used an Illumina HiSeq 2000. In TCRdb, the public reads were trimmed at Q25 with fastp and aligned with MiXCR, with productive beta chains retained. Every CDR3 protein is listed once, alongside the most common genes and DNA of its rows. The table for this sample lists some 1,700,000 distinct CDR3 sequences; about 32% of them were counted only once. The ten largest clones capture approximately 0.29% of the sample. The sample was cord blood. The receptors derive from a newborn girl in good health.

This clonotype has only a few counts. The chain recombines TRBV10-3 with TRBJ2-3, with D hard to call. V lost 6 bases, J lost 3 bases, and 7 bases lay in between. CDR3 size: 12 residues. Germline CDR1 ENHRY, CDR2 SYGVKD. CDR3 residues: CAISPRTDTQYF. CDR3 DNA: TGTGCCATCAGCCCGAGGACAGATACGCAGTATTTT.

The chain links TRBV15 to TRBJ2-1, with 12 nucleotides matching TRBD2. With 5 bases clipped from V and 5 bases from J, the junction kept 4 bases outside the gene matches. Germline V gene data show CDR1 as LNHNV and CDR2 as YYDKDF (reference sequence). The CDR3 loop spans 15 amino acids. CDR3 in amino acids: CATSPRTSGDNEQFF. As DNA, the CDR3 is TGTGCCACCAGCCCGCGGACTAGCGGGGACAATGAGCAGTTCTTC.

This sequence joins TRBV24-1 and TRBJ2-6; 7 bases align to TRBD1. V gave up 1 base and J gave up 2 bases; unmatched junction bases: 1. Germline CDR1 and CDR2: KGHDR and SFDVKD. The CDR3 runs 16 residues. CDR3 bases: TGTGCCACCAGTGATTTTACAGGGGCTGGGGCCAACGTCCTGACTTTC. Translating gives CATSDFTGAGANVLTF.

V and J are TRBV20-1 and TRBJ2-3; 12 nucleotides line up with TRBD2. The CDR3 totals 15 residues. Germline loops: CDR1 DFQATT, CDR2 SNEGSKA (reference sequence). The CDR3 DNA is TGCAGGCCTCGGGGTCTAGCGGGAGGGCCAGATACGCAGTATTTT. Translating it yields CRPRGLAGGPDTQYF.

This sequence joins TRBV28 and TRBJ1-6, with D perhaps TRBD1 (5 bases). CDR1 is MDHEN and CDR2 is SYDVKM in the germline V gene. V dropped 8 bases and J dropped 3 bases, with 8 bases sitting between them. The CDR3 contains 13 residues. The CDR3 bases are TGTGCCAGCCGGGGCCTCTATAATTCACCCCTCCACTTT. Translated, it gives CASRGLYNSPLHF.

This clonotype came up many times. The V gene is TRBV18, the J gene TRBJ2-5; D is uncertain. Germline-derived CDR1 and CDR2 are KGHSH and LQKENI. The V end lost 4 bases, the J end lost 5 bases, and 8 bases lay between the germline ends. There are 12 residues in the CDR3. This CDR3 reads CASSLGIETQYF. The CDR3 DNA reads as TGTGCCAGCTCACTAGGCATTGAGACCCAGTACTTC.

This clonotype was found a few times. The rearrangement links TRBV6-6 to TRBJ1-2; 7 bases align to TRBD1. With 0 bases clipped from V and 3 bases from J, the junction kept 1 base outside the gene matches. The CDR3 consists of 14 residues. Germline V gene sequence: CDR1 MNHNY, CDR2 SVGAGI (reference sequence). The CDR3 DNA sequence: TGTGCCAGCAGTTACTCGGGACAGTACTATGGCTACACCTTC. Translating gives CASSYSGQYYGYTF.

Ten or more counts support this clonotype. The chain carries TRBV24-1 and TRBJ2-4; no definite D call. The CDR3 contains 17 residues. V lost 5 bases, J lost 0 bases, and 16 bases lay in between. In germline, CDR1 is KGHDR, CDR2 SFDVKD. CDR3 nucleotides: TGTGCCACCAGTGGTTCGACGGGCCAACTAGCCAAAAACATTCAGTACTTC. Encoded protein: CATSGSTGQLAKNIQYF.

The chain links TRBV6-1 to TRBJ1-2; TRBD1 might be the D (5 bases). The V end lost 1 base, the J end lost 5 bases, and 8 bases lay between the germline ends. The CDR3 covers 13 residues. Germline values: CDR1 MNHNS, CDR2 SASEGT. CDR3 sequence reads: CASSEEGLYGYTF. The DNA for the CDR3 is TGTGCCAGCAGTGAAGAGGGACTTTATGGCTACACCTTC.

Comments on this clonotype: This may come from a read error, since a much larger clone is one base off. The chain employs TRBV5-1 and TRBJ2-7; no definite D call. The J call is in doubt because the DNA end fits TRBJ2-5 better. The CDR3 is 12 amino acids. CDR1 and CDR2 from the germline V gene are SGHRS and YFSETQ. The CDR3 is CASSSAPETQYF. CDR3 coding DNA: TGCGCCAGCAGCTCGGCGCCCGAGACCCAGTACTTC.

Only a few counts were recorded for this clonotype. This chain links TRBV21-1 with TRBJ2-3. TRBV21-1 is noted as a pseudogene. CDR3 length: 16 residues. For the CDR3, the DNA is TGTGCCAGCAGCAACGCAGACAAGCCGGGCACAGATACGCAGTATTTT. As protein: CASSNADKPGTDTQYF.

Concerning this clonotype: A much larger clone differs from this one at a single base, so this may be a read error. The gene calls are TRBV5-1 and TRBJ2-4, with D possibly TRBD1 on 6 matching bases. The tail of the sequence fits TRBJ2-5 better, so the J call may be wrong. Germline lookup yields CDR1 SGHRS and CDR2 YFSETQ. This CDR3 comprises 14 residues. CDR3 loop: CASSFGTPRETQYF. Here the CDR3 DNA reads TGCGCCAGCAGCTTCGGGACACCCCGAGAGACCCAGTACTTC.

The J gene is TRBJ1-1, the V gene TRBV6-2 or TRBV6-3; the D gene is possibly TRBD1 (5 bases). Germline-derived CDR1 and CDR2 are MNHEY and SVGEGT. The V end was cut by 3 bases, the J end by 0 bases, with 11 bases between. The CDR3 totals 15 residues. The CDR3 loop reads CASSYGDSMNTEAFF. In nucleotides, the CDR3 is TGTGCCAGCAGTTATGGAGACAGCATGAACACTGAAGCTTTCTTT.

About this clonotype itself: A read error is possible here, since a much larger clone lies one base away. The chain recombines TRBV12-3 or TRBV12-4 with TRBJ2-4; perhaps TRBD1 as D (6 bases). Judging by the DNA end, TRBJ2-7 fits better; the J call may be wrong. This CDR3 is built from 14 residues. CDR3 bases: TGTGCCAGCAGCCGCCGGACAGTCTTCTACGAGCAGTACTTC. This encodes CASSRRTVFYEQYF.

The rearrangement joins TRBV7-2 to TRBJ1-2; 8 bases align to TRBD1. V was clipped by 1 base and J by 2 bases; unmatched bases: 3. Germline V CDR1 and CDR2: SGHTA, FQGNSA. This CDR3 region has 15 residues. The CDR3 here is CASSLVGDRNYGYTF. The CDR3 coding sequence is TGTGCCAGCAGCTTAGTCGGGGACAGGAACTATGGCTACACCTTC.

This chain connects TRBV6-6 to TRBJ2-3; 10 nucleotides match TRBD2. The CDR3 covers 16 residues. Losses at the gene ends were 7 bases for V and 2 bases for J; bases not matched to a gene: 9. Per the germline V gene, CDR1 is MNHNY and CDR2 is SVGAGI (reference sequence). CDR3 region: CASKTGTSVHTDTQYF. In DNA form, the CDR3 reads TGTGCCAGCAAAACCGGGACTAGCGTACACACAGATACGCAGTATTTT.

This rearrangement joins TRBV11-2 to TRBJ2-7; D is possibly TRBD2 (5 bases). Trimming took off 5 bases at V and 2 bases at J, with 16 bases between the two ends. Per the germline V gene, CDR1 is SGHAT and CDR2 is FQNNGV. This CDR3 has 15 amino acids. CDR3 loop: CASSPRGEGTYEQYF. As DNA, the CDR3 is TGTGCCAGCAGCCCCCGTGGCGAGGGAACCTACGAGCAGTACTTC.

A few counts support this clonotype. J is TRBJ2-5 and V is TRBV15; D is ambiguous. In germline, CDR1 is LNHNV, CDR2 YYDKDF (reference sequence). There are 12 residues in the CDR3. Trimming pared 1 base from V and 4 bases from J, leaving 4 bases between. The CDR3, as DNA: TGTGCCACCAGCAGAGTGGGAGAGACCCAGTACTTC. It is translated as CATSRVGETQYF.

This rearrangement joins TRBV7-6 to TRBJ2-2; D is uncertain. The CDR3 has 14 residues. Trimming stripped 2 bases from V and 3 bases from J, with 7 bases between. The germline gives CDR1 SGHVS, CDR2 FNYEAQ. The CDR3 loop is CASSLNKYTGELFF. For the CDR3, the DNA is TGTGCCAGCAGCTTAAATAAGTACACCGGGGAGCTGTTTTTT. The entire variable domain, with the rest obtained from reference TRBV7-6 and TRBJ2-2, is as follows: GAGVSQSPRYKVTKRGQDVALRCDPISGHVSLYWYRQALGQGPEFLTYFNYEAQQDKSGLPNDRFSAERPEGSISTLTIQRTEQRDSAMYRCASSLNKYTGELFFGEGSRLTVL.

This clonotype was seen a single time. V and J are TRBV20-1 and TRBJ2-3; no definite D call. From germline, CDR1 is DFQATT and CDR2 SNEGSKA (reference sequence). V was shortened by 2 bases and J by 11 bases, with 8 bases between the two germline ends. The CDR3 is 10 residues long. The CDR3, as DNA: TGCAGTGCTAGACTAGTGGGGCAGTATTTT. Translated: CSARLVGQYF.

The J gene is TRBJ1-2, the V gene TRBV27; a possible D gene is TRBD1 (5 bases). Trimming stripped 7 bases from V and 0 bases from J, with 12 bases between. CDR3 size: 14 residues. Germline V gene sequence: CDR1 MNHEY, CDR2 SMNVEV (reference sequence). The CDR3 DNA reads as TGTGCCAGCAAAGACCGGGGGACTAACTATGGCTACACCTTC. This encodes CASKDRGTNYGYTF.

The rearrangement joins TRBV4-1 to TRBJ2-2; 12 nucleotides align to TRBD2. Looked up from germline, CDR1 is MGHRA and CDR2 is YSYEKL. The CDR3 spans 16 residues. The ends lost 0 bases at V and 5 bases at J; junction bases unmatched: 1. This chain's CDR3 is CASSQDGLAGTGELFF. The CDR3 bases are TGCGCCAGCAGCCAAGATGGACTAGCGGGGACCGGGGAGCTGTTTTTT.

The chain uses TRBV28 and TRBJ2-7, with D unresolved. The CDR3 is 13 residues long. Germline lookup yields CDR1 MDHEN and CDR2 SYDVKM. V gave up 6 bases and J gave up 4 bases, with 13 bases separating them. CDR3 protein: CASSRRAPYEQYF. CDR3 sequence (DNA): TGTGCCAGCAGCCGACGTGCCCCTTACGAGCAGTACTTC.

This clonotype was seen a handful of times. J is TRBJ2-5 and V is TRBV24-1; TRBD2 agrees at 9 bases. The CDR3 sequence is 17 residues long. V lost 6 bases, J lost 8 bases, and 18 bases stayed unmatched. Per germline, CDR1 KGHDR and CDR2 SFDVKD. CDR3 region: CATSKGLAPRVQRTQYF. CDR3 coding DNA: TGTGCCACCAGTAAGGGACTAGCACCTCGGGTCCAGAGAACCCAGTACTTC.

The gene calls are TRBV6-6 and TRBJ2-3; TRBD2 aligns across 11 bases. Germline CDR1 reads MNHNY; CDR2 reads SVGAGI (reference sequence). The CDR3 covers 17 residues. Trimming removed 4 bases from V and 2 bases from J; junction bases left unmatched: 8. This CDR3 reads CASSWGASGRNTDTQYF. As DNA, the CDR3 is TGTGCCAGCAGTTGGGGGGCTAGCGGGAGGAACACAGATACGCAGTATTTT.